This paragraph reports one T cell receptor (beta chain). The CDR3 extends over 17 amino acids. CDR1 KGHSH and CDR2 LQKENI come from the germline V gene. V dropped 4 bases and J dropped 1 base, with 16 bases sitting between them. These data belong to a study of blood T cell repertoires in COVID-19. For the study at large: Both acute and convalescent COVID-19 samples were obtained from the United States, Italy and Spain. Sample material is recorded as cDNA or gDNA derived from T cells, B-cell-depleted T cells, or PBMCs.

Per the original methods: Amplification of reference gene primers provided the estimated nucleated cell counts. Measured with immunoSEQ multiplex PCR; TCRdb has only the in-frame clones, and not every one. V, J and clone size reflect that table, while D and trimming were determined from the DNA. The profile covers about 67,000 clones, with around 88% appearing a single time and approximately 19% taken by the ten largest. Sequencing input: peripheral blood. The chain couples TRBV18 to TRBJ2-2; a weak D match, TRBD1 (6 bases). The receptor's source is a woman of 80 years or more with acute or convalescent COVID-19. The CDR3 here is CASSQFSGRGNTGELFF. DNA for the CDR3: TGTGCCAGCTCACAGTTCAGCGGCAGGGGGAACACCGGGGAGCTGTTTTTT.